These T cell receptor beta chains were read from a single sample in a study of blood T cell repertoires in COVID-19. The repertoire was sequenced with immunoSEQ multiplex PCR; TCRdb's copy has only in-frame clones and lacks some. The table records under 45,000 clones, more than 70% of them present only once. Sequencing was performed on peripheral blood. Receptor source: a man aged 55-75 years with acute or convalescent COVID-19. Each CDR3 is given with its conserved first and last residue. D genes are given only for firm matches. Only part of the rows carry a size: once, few, many, or a class if the clone is expanded.

>TRBD2|TRBV4-1|TRBJ2-7|.
CASSQGLAGPYEQYF
TGCGCCAGCAGCCAAGGTCTAGCGGGGCCCTACGAGCAGTACTTC
>TRBD2|TRBV9|TRBJ2-4|.
CASSVAGGNQNIQYF
TGTGCCAGCAGCGTAGCGGGAGGTAACCAAAACATTCAGTACTTC
>TRBD2|TRBV7-9|TRBJ2-7|.
CASSRTSGMSYEQYF
TGTGCCAGCAGCCGGACTAGCGGGATGAGCTACGAGCAGTACTTC
>.|TRBV29-1|TRBJ2-3|few
CSVVVGGTDTQYF
TGCAGCGTTGTCGTGGGAGGCACAGATACGCAGTATTTT
>TRBD1|TRBV19|TRBJ2-7|.
CASSTDRGGYGQYF
TGTGCCAGTAGTACCGACAGGGGAGGATACGGGCAGTACTTC
>TRBD2|TRBV6-2/TRBV6-3|TRBJ2-2|.
CASSASGSVTGELFF
TGTGCCAGCAGTGCCAGCGGGAGCGTCACCGGGGAGCTGTTTTTT
>TRBD1|TRBV5-8|TRBJ2-4|.
CASSYRGAAMRNIQYF
TGTGCCAGCAGCTACAGGGGGGCCGCGATGCGAAACATTCAGTACTTC
>TRBD2|TRBV10-1|TRBJ2-7|once
CASSESAGAGSYEQYF
TGCGCCAGCAGTGAGTCGGCGGGAGCGGGATCCTACGAGCAGTACTTC
>TRBD1|TRBV11-2|TRBJ1-2|.
CASSISGTGMGYTF
TGTGCCAGCAGCATCTCCGGGACAGGGATGGGCTACACCTTC
>TRBD2|TRBV7-2|TRBJ2-5|.
CASSSTSGSGETQYF
TGTGCCAGCAGTTCGACGAGCGGGAGCGGGGAGACCCAGTACTTC
>TRBD1|TRBV5-5|TRBJ2-6|.
CASSLWDRDSGANVLTF
TGTGCCAGCAGCTTGTGGGACAGGGACTCTGGGGCCAACGTCCTGACTTTC
>TRBD2|TRBV6-6|TRBJ2-3|once
CASSRGTRADTQYF
TGTGCCAGCAGTCGCGGGACTAGGGCAGATACGCAGTATTTT
>TRBD2|TRBV4-3|TRBJ2-1|.
CASSQGGRASYNEQFF
TGCGCCAGCAGCCAGGGCGGGAGGGCCTCCTACAATGAGCAGTTCTTC
>.|TRBV18|TRBJ2-6|.
CASSPSPPLSGANVLTF
TGTGCCAGCTCACCATCCCCCCCCCTCTCTGGGGCCAACGTCCTGACTTTC
>.|TRBV28|TRBJ1-5|.
CATLPLSGQPQHF
TGTGCCACCCTGCCCCTGTCCGGTCAGCCCCAGCATTTT
>TRBD2|TRBV11-3|TRBJ2-4|.
CASRVREGAVIQYF
TGTGCCAGTAGGGTGCGGGAGGGCGCAGTCATTCAGTACTTC
>TRBD2|TRBV4-2|TRBJ2-2|few
CASSQGVGLAGWNTGELFF
TGTGCCAGCAGCCAAGGAGTCGGACTAGCGGGATGGAACACCGGGGAGCTGTTTTTT
>TRBD2|TRBV10-3|TRBJ2-3|.
CAISDKVLAGGRTSTDTQYF
TGTGCCATCAGTGATAAAGTACTAGCGGGAGGGCGTACTAGCACAGATACGCAGTATTTT
>.|TRBV28|TRBJ1-1|.
CASSLNFGGNTEAFF
TGTGCCAGCAGTTTAAATTTCGGAGGGAACACTGAAGCTTTCTTT
>TRBD1|TRBV6-5|TRBJ1-2|once
CASSFDRVNYGYTF
TGTGCCAGCAGTTTCGACAGGGTTAACTATGGCTACACCTTC
>.|TRBV4-1|TRBJ2-7|.
CASSQETVSEQYF
TGCGCCAGCAGCCAAGAGACAGTATCCGAGCAGTACTTC
>.|TRBV6-1|TRBJ1-2|once
CASSEAQGWANYGYTF
TGTGCCAGCAGTGAAGCACAGGGTTGGGCTAACTATGGCTACACCTTC
>TRBD2|TRBV5-1|TRBJ2-5|few
CASSVAGEETQYF
TGCGCCAGCAGCGTGGCGGGGGAAGAGACCCAGTACTTC
>TRBD1|TRBV24-1|TRBJ2-7|once
CATSDPGQGTGEQYF
TGTGCCACCAGTGACCCGGGACAGGGGACGGGTGAGCAGTACTTC
>.|TRBV4-1|TRBJ2-5|.
CASSQEYPSEFRETQYF
TGCGCCAGCAGCCAAGAATATCCCTCCGAGTTTCGAGAGACCCAGTACTTC
>.|TRBV19|TRBJ2-3|once
CASSIGSTQYF
TGTGCCAGTAGTATCGGTAGTACGCAGTATTTT
>.|TRBV24-1|TRBJ1-2|.
CATSDSFYGYTF
TGTGCCACCAGTGATTCATTCTATGGCTACACCTTC
>.|TRBV12-3/TRBV12-4|TRBJ1-2|.
CASSFAGDGYTF
TGTGCCAGCAGTTTCGCGGGGGATGGCTACACCTTC
>.|TRBV3-1/TRBV3-2|TRBJ2-7|.
CASSQGLSSYEQYF
TGTGCCAGCAGCCAAGGACTGAGCTCCTACGAGCAGTACTTC
>.|TRBV28|TRBJ2-5|.
CASSITTQYF
TGTGCCAGCAGTATAACAACCCAGTACTTC
>.|TRBV28|TRBJ2-7|few
CASSFLPGGPYEQYF
TGTGCCAGCAGTTTCCTTCCAGGGGGGCCCTACGAGCAGTACTTC
>.|TRBV13|TRBJ1-6|few
CASSLGPAGDYNSPLHF
TGTGCCAGCAGCTTAGGACCGGCAGGGGACTATAATTCACCCCTCCACTTT
>TRBD1|TRBV5-8|TRBJ2-5|.
CASSFRAGGSKETQYF
TGTGCCAGCAGCTTTAGGGCAGGGGGAAGTAAAGAGACCCAGTACTTC
>.|TRBV11-3|TRBJ2-7|.
CASSWTRGSEQYF
TGTGCCAGCAGCTGGACCCGAGGGAGCGAGCAGTACTTC
>.|TRBV5-1|TRBJ2-3|.
CASRRNRDRTDTQYF
TGCGCCAGCCGTCGAAACAGGGATAGAACAGATACGCAGTATTTT
>TRBD2|TRBV29-1|TRBJ2-5|many
CSVGLAGEETQYF
TGCAGCGTTGGACTAGCGGGAGAGGAGACCCAGTACTTC
>.|TRBV19|TRBJ1-5|.
CASSTTLTDKSEPNSNQPQHF
TGTGCCAGTAGTACCACCCTAACAGACAAGTCCGAGCCCAATAGCAATCAGCCCCAGCATTTT
>TRBD1|TRBV29-1|TRBJ2-3|.
CSVDGSWTGDRDTQYF
TGCAGCGTCGACGGCTCTTGGACAGGGGATCGAGATACGCAGTATTTT
>TRBD1|TRBV10-3|TRBJ2-7|.
CAISYPRGQIPKSAYEQYF
TGTGCCATCAGTTACCCAAGGGGACAGATCCCTAAATCGGCGTACGAGCAGTACTTC
>.|TRBV6-5|TRBJ1-1|.
CASSYSMVTANTEAFF
TGTGCCAGCAGTTACTCGATGGTGACAGCGAACACTGAAGCTTTCTTT
>.|TRBV30|TRBJ1-1|.
CAWSRGEMNTEAFF
TGTGCCTGGAGCCGGGGAGAAATGAACACTGAAGCTTTCTTT
>.|TRBV5-1|TRBJ2-3|.
CASSPGLSTDTQYF
TGCGCCAGCAGCCCTGGACTCAGCACAGATACGCAGTATTTT
>.|TRBV11-2|TRBJ2-3|.
CASSPPAAPVGTDTQYF
TGTGCCAGCAGCCCTCCAGCGGCCCCCGTTGGCACAGATACGCAGTATTTT
>TRBD2|TRBV30|TRBJ2-2|.
CAWSRTSGRTGELFF
TGTGCCTGGAGTCGGACTAGCGGGAGGACCGGGGAGCTGTTTTTT
>TRBD2|TRBV24-1|TRBJ2-1|.
CATSDLPTSGSYNEQFF
TGTGCCACCAGTGATTTACCTACTAGCGGGAGCTACAATGAGCAGTTCTTC
>.|TRBV29-1|TRBJ2-5|once
CSVELLWGETQYF
TGCAGCGTTGAGTTGCTTTGGGGCGAGACCCAGTACTTC
>TRBD2|TRBV27|TRBJ2-7|.
CASSLSGGGLRYEQYF
TGTGCCAGCAGTTTATCGGGCGGGGGGCTTCGCTACGAGCAGTACTTC
>.|TRBV4-3|TRBJ2-5|.
CASSQEGASSQETQYF
TGCGCCAGCAGCCAAGAGGGGGCCAGTAGCCAAGAGACCCAGTACTTC
>TRBD1|TRBV7-2|TRBJ2-7|.
CASSFGQGWSYEQYF
TGTGCCAGCAGCTTCGGACAGGGATGGTCCTACGAGCAGTACTTC
>.|TRBV2|TRBJ2-7|.
CASSEKQFYEQYF
TGTGCCAGCAGTGAAAAACAATTCTACGAGCAGTACTTC
>.|TRBV7-2|TRBJ2-7|.
CASSVRGSYEQYF
TGTGCCAGCAGCGTCAGGGGCTCCTACGAGCAGTACTTC
>TRBD1|TRBV3-1/TRBV3-2|TRBJ1-1|once
CASSQDRTGHMNTEAFF
TGTGCCAGCAGCCAAGATCGGACAGGCCACATGAACACTGAAGCTTTCTTT
>TRBD2|TRBV10-3|TRBJ2-5|.
CAISTSGSIEETQYF
TGTGCCATCAGTACTAGCGGGAGCATTGAAGAGACCCAGTACTTC